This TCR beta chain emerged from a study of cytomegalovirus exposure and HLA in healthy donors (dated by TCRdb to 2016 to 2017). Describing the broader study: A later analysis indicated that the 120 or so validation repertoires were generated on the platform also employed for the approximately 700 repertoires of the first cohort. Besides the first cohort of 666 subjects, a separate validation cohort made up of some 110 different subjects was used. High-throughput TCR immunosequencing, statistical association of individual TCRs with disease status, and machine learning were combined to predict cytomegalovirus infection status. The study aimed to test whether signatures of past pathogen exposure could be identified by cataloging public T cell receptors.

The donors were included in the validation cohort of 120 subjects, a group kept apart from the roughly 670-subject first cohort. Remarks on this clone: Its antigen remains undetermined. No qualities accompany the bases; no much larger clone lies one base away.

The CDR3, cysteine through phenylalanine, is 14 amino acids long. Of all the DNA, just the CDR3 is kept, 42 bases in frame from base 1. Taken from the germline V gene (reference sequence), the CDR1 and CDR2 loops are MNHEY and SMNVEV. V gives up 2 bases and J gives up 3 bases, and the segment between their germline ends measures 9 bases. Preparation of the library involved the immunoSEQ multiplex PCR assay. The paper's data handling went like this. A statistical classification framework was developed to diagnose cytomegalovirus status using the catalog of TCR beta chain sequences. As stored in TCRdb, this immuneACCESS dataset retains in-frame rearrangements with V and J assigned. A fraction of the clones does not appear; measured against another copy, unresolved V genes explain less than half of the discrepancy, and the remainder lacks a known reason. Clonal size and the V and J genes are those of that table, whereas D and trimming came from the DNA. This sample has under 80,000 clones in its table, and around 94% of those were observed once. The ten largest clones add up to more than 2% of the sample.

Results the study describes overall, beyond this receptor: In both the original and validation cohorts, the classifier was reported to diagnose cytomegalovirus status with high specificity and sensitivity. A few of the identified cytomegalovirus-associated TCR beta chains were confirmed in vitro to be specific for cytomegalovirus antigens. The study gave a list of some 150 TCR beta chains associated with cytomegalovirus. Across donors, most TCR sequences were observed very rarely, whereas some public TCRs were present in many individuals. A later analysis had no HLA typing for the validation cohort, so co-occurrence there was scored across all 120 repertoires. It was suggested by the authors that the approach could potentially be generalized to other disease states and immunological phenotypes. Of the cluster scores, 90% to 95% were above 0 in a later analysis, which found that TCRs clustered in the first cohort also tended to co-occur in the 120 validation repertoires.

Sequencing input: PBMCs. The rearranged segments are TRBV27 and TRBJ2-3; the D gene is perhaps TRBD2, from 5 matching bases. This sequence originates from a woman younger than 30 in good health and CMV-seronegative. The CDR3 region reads CASSLMRATDTQYF. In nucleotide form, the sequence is TGTGCCAGCAGTTTAATGCGGGCTACAGATACGCAGTATTTT.